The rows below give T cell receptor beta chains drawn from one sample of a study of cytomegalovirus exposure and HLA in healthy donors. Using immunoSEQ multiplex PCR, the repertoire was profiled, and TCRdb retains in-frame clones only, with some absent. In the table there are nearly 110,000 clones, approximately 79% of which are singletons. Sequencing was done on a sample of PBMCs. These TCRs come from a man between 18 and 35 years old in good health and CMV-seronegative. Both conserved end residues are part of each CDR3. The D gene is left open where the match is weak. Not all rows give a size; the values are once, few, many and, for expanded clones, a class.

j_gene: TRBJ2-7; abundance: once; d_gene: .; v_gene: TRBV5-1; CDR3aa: CASSPLENEQYF
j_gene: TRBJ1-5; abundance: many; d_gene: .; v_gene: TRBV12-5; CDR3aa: CASGLVRGGNQPQHF
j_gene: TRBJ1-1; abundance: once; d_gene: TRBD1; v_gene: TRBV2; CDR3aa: CASSVRGQIMEAFF
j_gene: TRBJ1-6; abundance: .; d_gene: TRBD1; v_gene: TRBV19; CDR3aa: CASSILGQGDSPLHF
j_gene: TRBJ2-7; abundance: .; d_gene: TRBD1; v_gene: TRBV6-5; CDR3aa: CASRRQGADEQYF
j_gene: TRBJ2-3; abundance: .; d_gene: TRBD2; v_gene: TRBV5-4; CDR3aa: CASSLMKRGGTDTQYF
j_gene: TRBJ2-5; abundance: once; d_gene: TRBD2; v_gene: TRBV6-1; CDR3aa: CASRELAGRQETQYF
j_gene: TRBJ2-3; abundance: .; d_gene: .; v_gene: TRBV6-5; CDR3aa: CASTTGFTDTQYF
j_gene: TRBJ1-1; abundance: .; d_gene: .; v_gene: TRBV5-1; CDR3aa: CASSLNPRQGEAFF
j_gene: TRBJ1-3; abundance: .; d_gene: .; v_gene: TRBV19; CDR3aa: CATPTVSGNTIYF
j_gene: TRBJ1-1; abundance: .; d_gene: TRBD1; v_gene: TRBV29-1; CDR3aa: CSGEQGRGWNTEAFF
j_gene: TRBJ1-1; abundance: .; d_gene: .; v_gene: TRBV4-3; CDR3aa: CASRPGTLDTEAFF
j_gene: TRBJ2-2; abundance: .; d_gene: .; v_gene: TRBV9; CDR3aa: CASSNRVAGELFF
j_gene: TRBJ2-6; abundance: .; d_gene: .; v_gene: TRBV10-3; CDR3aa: CATSGGANVLTF
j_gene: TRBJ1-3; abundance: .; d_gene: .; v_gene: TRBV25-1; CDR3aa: CASSNKQGWTGNTIYF
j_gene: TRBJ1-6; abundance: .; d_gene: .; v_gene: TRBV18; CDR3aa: CASSPLQNSPLHF
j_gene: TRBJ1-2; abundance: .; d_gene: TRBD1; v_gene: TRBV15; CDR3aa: CATREGAGSYPF
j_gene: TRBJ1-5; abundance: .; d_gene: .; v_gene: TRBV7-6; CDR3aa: CASSLGHRQPQHF
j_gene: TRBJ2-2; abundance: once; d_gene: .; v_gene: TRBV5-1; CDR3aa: CASSFGATGELFF
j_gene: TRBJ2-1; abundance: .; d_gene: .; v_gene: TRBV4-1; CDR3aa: CASSQSEHSYNGQFF
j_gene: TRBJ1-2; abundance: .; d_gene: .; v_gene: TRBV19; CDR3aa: CASSIDRTGPSTYGYTF
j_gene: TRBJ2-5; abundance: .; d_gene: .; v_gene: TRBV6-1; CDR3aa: CASSSRAGAGETQYF
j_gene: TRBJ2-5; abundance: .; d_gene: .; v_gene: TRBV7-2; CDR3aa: CASSSRPGETQYF
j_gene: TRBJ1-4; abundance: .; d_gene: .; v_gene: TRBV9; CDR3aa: CASSVAGGDLAGPEKLFF
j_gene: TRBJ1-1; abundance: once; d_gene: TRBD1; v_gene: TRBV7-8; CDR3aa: CASSSRQGNYPEAFF
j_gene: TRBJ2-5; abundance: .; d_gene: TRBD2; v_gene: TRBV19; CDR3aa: CASRPGGGRETQYF
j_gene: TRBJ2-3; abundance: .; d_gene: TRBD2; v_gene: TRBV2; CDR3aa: CASTRRGASGVQVDTQYF
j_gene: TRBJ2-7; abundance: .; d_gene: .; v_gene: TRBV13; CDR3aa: CASSLGSQVTYEQYF
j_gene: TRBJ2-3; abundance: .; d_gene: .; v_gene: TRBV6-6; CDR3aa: CASSQSTDTQYF
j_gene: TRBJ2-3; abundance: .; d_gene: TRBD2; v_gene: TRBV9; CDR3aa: CASSPRLAGGRPTQYF
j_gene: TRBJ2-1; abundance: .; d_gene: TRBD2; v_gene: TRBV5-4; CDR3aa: CASSPAGARDEQFF
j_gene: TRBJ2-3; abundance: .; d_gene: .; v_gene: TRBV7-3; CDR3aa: CASSPTTGAGTDTQYF
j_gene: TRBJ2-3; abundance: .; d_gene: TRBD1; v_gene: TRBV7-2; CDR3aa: CASSLGGTGVDTQYF
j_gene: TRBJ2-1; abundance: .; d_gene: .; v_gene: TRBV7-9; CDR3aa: CASSLLGGYEQFF
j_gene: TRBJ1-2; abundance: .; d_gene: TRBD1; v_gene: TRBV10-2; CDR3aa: CATFGQAPSYGYTF
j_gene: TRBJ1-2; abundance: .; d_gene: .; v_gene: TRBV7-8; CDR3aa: CASSWGDSPNYGYTF
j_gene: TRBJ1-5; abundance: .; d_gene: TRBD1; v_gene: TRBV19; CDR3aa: CASSLDRVLSQHF
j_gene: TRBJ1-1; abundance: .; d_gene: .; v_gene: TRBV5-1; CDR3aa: CASSLEGGNTEAFF
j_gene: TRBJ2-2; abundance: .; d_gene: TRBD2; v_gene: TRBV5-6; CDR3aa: CASSLGGGPGELFF
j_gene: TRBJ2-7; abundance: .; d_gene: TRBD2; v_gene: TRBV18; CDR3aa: CASSPGGTGGEQYF
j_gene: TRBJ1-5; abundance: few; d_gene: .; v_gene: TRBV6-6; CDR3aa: CASSYWGDQPQHF
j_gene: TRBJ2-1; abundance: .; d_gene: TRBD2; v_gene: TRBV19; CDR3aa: CASSIGDTSGVQFF
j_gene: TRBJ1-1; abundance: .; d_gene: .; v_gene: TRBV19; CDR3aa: CASSIGGLQVNTEAFF
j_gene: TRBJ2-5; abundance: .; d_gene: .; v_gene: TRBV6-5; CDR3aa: CASTPLGAAQETQYF
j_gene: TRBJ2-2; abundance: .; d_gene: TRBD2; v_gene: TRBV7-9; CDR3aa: CASSSRIASGGTGELFF
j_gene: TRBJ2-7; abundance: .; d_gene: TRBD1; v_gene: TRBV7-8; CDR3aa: CASSHGTGGPYEQYF
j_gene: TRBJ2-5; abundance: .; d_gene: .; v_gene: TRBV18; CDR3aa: CASSPEFTTETQYF
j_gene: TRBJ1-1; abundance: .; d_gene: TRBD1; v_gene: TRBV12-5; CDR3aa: CASGATGGVEAFF
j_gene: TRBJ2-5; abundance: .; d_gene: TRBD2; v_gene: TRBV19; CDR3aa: CASSNGLAGVRETQYF
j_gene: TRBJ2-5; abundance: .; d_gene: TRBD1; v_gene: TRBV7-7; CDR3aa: CASSATGVRETQYF
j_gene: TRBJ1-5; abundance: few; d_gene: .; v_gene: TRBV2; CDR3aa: CASRAGVSNQPQHF
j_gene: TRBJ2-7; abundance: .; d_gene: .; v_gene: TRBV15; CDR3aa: CATSAHLGRTYEQYF
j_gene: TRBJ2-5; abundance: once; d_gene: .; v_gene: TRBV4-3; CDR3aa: CASSRSLTGQYF
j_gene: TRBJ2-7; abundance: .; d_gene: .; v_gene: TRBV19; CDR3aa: CASTGGRTYEQYF
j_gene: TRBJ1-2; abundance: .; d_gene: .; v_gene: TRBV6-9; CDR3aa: CASTKQGQGAF
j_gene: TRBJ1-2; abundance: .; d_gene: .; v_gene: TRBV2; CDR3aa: CASSDGQKYGYTF